The 12 T cell receptor beta chains given below trace back to one sample, sequenced in a study of blood T cell repertoires in COVID-19. The protocol was immunoSEQ multiplex PCR, while the TCRdb copy is restricted to in-frame clones and leaves out a portion. Of fewer than 30,000 clones listed, roughly 80% are singletons. The sample consisted of peripheral blood. The receptors come from a man between 45 and 60 years old with active or convalescent COVID-19.

This chain joins TRBV18 and TRBJ1-1; D ambiguous. The CDR3 has 12 amino acids. With 3 bases removed from V and 5 bases from J, the gap between germline ends came to 7 bases. Germline V lookup: CDR1 KGHSH, CDR2 LQKENI. The DNA for the CDR3 is TGTGCCAGCTCACCTCCGGGAACTGAAGCTTTCTTT. It translates to CASSPPGTEAFF.

The chain links TRBV5-1 to TRBJ2-5; no firm D call. CDR1 is SGHRS, CDR2 YFSETQ, per germline. The CDR3 extends over 15 amino acids. The germline V and J ends were trimmed by 4 bases and 1 base, with 14 bases remaining between them. The CDR3 DNA sequence: TGCGCCAGCAGCCCACGACCGACAAGCCAAGAGACCCAGTACTTC. Its translation: CASSPRPTSQETQYF. Supplemented by reference TRBV5-1 and TRBJ2-5, the full variable domain reads KAGVTQTPRYLIKTRGQQVTLSCSPISGHRSVSWYQQTPGQGLQFLFEYFSETQRNKGNFPGRFSGRQFSNSRSEMNVSTLELGDSALYLCASSPRPTSQETQYFGPGTRLLVL.

The chain carries TRBV28 and TRBJ2-1; D is ambiguous. This CDR3 has 15 amino acids. Trimming shortened V by 4 bases and J by 0 bases, and 10 bases separated the two germline ends. Germline CDR1 reads MDHEN; CDR2 reads SYDVKM. The CDR3 loop reads CASSWASSSYNEQFF. The CDR3 DNA follows: TGTGCCAGCAGTTGGGCCAGCAGCTCCTACAATGAGCAGTTCTTC.

In DNA form, the CDR3 reads TGTGCCAGCAGTTTGGACAGTCTCAATCAGCCCCAGCATTTT. Protein sequence: CASSLDSLNQPQHF. This chain joins TRBV27 and TRBJ1-5; D may be TRBD1 (6 bases). The CDR3 spans 14 residues. Germline CDR1 MNHEY, CDR2 SMNVEV (reference sequence). Trimming took 3 bases from V and 3 from J, leaving 9 bases between them.

This clone appeared a few times. The rearrangement uses TRBV28 and TRBJ1-5; no firm D call. The CDR3 contains 15 residues. Germline V gene sequence: CDR1 MDHEN, CDR2 SYDVKM. V lost 6 bases, J lost 1 base, and 13 bases lay in between. This CDR3 reads CASSPVGVSNQPQHF. The CDR3 coding sequence is TGTGCCAGCAGCCCGGTCGGGGTGAGCAATCAGCCCCAGCATTTT.

Only a few counts were recorded for this clone. The V and J genes are TRBV28 and TRBJ2-5; 10 bases align to TRBD2. CDR1 and CDR2 from the germline V gene are MDHEN and SYDVKM. The V and J ends lost 6 bases and 2 bases, in that order; junction bases with no gene match: 3. This CDR3 is 14 amino acids long. CDR3 nucleotides: TGTGCCAGCAGACTAGCGGGGATACAAGAGACCCAGTACTTC. This codes for CASRLAGIQETQYF.

The chain recombines TRBV7-9 with TRBJ1-1; D gene unclear. The germline CDR1 and CDR2 sequences are SEHNR and FQNEAQ (reference sequence). The CDR3 is 14 residues long. Deletions cut 2 bases from V and 0 bases from J, with 7 bases between. This CDR3 reads CASSLYSMNTEAFF. Written as DNA, the CDR3 is TGTGCCAGCAGCTTATATAGTATGAACACTGAAGCTTTCTTT.

A single count supports this clone. The chain is built from TRBV27 and TRBJ2-2, with D perhaps matching TRBD1 (7 bases). V lost 7 bases to trimming and J lost 4 bases, with 13 bases between them. CDR1 is MNHEY, CDR2 SMNVEV, per germline (reference sequence). The CDR3 extends over 14 amino acids. The CDR3 region has the DNA TGTGCCAGCAACCAGGGGGGCCGCACCGGGGAGCTGTTTTTT. Protein: CASNQGGRTGELFF.

The rearrangement uses TRBV5-6 and TRBJ1-6; tentatively, D is TRBD1 (5 bases). Trimming removed 2 bases from V and 9 bases from J, with 15 bases in between. The CDR3 consists of 15 residues. CDR1 and CDR2 from the germline V gene are SGHDT and YYEEEE. CDR3 residues: CASSFPGRPGSPLHF. The CDR3 bases are TGTGCCAGCAGCTTCCCAGGGCGACCGGGTTCACCCCTCCACTTT.

J is TRBJ1-3 and V is TRBV2, with D perhaps TRBD1 (6 bases). The CDR3 extends over 16 amino acids. Germline-derived CDR1 and CDR2 are SNHLY and FYNNEI. The ends were cut back, 7 bases at V and 4 bases at J, with 20 bases in the middle. The CDR3 coding sequence is TGTGCCAGCATTCAGGGGCGATTAACTGGCGGAAACACCATATATTTT. It is translated as CASIQGRLTGGNTIYF.

Concerning this clone: One end of the junction does not line up with germline, which may come from a read error. The V and J genes are TRBV5-1 and TRBJ2-3; TRBD2 matches 7 bases. The CDR3 runs to 13 residues. The germline V gene has CDR1 SGHRS and CDR2 YFSETQ. CDR3 nucleotide sequence: TGCGCCAGCAGCCCGGAGACTAGCTTAGGCTTTTCGTTT. Its translation is CASSPETSLGFSF.

The rearrangement joins TRBV11-3 to TRBJ2-1; D possibly corresponds to TRBD2 (5 bases). CDR3 length: 14 residues. Trimming removed 5 bases from V and 8 bases from J, with 16 bases in between. The V gene's germline CDR1 is SGHNT and CDR2 YENEEA. CDR3 loop: CASSARTALDEQFF. Written as DNA, the CDR3 is TGTGCCAGCAGCGCCCGGACTGCCCTCGATGAGCAGTTCTTC.